This entry describes one T cell receptor (beta chain). The data originate from a study of Ad26.COV2.S vaccination and SARS-CoV-2 variants. Profiled with immunoSEQ multiplex PCR; TCRdb holds only in-frame clones, not every one. The data contain fewer than 300,000 clones, approximately 87% of them singletons. CDR1 and CDR2 from the germline V gene are SEHNR and FQNEAQ (reference sequence). V was shortened by 5 bases and J by 5 bases, with 14 bases between the two germline ends. This CDR3 contains 14 residues. Treatment: roughly 20 received Ad26.COV2.S at low or high dose, single or two shots; about 5 received placebo; per-sample allocation not given. Sampling happened 63 days after the first vaccine or placebo injection. It was Wuhan-strain SARS-CoV-2 spike that the Ad26 vaccine vector expressed.

Sequenced here: peripheral blood, sampled in a trial of Ad26.COV2.S vaccine versus placebo. This TCR was sampled from a person aged 18-65 years who received the Ad26.COV2.S COVID-19 vaccine or a placebo. The rearrangement links TRBV7-9 to TRBJ2-3; D remains ambiguous. CDR3 residues: CASSRVDNLDTQYF. The DNA for the CDR3 is TGTGCCAGCAGCCGGGTCGACAACCTAGATACGCAGTATTTT. The whole variable domain, filled in from reference TRBV7-9 and TRBJ2-3, reads DTGVSQNPRHKITKRGQNVTFRCDPISEHNRLYWYRQTLGQGPEFLTYFQNEAQLEKSRLLSDRFSAERPKGSFSTLEIQRTEQGDSAMYLCASSRVDNLDTQYFGPGTRLTVL.